This TCR beta chain stems from a study of cytomegalovirus exposure and HLA in healthy donors. The PCR was carried out with 60 Vbeta primers and 13 Jbeta primers. The protocol was immunoSEQ multiplex PCR, while the TCRdb copy is restricted to in-frame clones and leaves out a portion. The sample has 94,000 or so clones, over 70% seen once. Sequenced: PBMCs. The receptor's source is a man between 60 and 70 years old in good health and CMV-seronegative.

Written as DNA, the CDR3 is TGCAGCGTTGAAGGACCCAGGACAGGCTATGGCTACACCTTC. It translates to CSVEGPRTGYGYTF. V gene TRBV29-1 combines with J gene TRBJ1-2; the match to TRBD1 covers 7 bases. CDR3 length equals 14 residues. Germline V gene data show CDR1 as SQVTM and CDR2 as ANQGSEA. With 1 base clipped from V and 4 bases from J, the junction kept 6 bases outside the gene matches.